This T cell receptor (beta chain) was sequenced during a study of glioma-infiltrating T cells after dendritic cell vaccination. Germline-derived CDR1 and CDR2 are SGHVS and FQNEAQ. The CDR3 length is 14 residues. Trimming cost V 3 bases and J 2 bases, with 11 bases left between them. Regarding this clone: Its antigen is currently unknown.

Only in-frame clones appear in the TCRdb table, and some are missing; sequencing was by immunoSEQ multiplex PCR. Of about 96,000 clones listed, approximately 80% are singletons. All glioblastoma patients lacked an isocitrate dehydrogenase mutation. General observations from the study: The cohort had few patients with full blood and tumor sets.

The chain is built from TRBV7-8 and TRBJ2-7; D is perhaps TRBD1 (6 bases). The clonotype was recovered from a human donor with glioblastoma. Source: blood, taken before dendritic cell vaccination. This CDR3 is CASSFRDNTYEQYF. Here the CDR3 DNA reads TGTGCCAGCAGCTTCCGGGACAACACCTACGAGCAGTACTTC. Complete variable domain (other parts from reference TRBV7-8 and TRBJ2-7): GAGVSQSPRYKVAKRGQDVALRCDPISGHVSLFWYQQALGQGPEFLTYFQNEAQLDKSGLPSDRFFAERPEGSVSTLKIQRTQQEDSAVYLCASSFRDNTYEQYFGPGTRLTVT.